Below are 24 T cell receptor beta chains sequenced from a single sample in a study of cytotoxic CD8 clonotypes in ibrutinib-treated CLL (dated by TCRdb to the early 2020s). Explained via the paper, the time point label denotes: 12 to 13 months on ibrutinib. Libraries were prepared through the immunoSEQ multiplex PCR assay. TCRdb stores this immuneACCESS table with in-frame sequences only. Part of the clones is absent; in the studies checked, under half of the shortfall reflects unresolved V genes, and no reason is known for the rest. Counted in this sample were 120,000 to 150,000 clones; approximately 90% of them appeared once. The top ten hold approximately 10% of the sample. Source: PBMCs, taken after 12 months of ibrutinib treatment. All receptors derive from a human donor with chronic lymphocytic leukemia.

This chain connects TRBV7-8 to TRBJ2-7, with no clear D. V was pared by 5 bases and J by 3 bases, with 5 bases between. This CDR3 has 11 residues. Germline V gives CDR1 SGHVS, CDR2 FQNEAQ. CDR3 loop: CASSLVYEQYF. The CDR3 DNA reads TGTGCCAGCAGCCTGGTCTACGAGCAGTACTTC.

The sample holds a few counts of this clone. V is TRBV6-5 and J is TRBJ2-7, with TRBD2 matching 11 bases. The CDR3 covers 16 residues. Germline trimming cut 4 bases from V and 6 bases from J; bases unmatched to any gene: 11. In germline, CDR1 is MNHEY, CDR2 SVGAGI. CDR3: CASSSNPLAGVGEQYF. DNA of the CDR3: TGTGCCAGCAGTTCCAACCCACTAGCGGGAGTGGGCGAGCAGTACTTC.

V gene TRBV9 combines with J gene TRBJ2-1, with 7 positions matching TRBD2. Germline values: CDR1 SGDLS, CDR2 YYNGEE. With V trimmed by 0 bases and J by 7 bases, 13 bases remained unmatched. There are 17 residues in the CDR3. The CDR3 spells CASSVAMAGVGWNEQFF. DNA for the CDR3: TGTGCCAGCAGCGTAGCAATGGCGGGAGTAGGTTGGAATGAGCAGTTCTTC.

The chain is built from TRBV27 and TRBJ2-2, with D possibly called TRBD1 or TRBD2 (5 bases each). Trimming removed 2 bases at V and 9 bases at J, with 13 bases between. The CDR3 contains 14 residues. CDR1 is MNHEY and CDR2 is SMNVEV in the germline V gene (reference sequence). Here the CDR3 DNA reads TGTGCCAGCAGTTTACGGGGCAGGGCCCGGGAGCTGTTTTTT. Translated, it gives CASSLRGRARELFF.

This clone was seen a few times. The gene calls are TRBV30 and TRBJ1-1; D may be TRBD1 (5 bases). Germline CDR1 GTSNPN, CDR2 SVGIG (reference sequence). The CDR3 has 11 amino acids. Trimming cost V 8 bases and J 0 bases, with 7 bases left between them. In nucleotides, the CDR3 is TGTGCCCAACAGGTGAACACTGAAGCTTTCTTT. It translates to CAQQVNTEAFF.

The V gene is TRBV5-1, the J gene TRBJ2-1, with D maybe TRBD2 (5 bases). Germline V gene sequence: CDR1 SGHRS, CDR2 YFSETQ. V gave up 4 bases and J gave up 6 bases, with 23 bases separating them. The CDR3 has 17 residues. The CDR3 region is CASSPEGLSLAGNEQFF. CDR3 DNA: TGCGCCAGCAGCCCAGAGGGTTTGAGCCTCGCGGGCAATGAGCAGTTCTTC.

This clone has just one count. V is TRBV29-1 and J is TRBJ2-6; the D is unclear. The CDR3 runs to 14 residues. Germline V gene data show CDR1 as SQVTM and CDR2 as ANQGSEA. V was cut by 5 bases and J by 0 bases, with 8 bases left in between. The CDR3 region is CSVITLSGANVLTF. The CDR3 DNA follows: TGCAGCGTTATAACCCTCTCTGGGGCCAACGTCCTGACTTTC.

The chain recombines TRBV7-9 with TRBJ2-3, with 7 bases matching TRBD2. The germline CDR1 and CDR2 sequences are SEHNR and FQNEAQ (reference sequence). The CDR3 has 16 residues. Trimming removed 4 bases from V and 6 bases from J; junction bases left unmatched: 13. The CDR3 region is CASSSGLGGSTDTQYF. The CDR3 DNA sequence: TGTGCCAGCAGCTCTGGCCTTGGCGGGAGTACCGATACGCAGTATTTT.

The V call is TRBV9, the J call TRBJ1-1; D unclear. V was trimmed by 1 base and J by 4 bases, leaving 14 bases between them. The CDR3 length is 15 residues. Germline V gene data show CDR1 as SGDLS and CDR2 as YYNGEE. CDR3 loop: CASSVRRDETTEAFF. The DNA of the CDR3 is TGTGCCAGCAGCGTACGGAGGGATGAGACCACTGAAGCTTTCTTT.

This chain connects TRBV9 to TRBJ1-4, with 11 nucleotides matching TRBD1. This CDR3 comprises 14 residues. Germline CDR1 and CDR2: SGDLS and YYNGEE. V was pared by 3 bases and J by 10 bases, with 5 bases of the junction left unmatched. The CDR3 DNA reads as TGTGCCAGCAGCGGGACAGGGGGCGATGGAAAACTGTTTTTT. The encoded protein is CASSGTGGDGKLFF.

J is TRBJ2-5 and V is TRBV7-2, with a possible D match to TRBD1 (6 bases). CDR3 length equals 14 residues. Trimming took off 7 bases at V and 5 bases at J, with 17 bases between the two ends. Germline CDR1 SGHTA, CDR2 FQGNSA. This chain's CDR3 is CASTHQQGYETQYF. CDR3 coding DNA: TGTGCCAGCACGCATCAACAGGGTTATGAGACCCAGTACTTC.

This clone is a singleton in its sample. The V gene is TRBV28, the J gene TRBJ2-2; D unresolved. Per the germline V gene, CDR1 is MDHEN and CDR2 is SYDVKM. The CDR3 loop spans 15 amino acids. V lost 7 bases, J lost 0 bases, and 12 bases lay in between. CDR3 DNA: TGTGCCAGCAAAGGTACACCCTCGAACACCGGGGAGCTGTTTTTT. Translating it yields CASKGTPSNTGELFF.

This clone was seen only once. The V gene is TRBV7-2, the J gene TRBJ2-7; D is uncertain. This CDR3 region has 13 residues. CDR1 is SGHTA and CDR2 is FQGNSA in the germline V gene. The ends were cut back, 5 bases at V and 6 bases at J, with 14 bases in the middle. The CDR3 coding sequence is TGTGCCAGCAGCACACAGACGGATGGCGAGCAGTACTTC. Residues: CASSTQTDGEQYF.

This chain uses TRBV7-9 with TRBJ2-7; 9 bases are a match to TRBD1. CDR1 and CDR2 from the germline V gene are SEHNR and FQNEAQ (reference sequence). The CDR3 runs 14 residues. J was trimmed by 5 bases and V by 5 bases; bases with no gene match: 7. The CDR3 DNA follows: TGTGCCAGCAGCCACGCCGGGACAGGGAACGAGCAGTACTTC. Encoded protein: CASSHAGTGNEQYF.

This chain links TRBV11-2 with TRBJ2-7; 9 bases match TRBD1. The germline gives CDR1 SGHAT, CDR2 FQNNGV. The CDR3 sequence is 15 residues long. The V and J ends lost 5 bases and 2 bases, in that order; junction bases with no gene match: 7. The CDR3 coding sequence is TGTGCCAGCAGCCGGGGACAGGGAGGCACCTACGAGCAGTACTTC. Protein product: CASSRGQGGTYEQYF.

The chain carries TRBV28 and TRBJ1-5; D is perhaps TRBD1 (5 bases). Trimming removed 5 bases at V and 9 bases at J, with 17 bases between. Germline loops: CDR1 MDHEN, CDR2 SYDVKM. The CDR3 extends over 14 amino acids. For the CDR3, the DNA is TGTGCCAGCAGTGTGGGTGGGGGTTTGGGGCCCCAGCATTTT. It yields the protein CASSVGGGLGPQHF.

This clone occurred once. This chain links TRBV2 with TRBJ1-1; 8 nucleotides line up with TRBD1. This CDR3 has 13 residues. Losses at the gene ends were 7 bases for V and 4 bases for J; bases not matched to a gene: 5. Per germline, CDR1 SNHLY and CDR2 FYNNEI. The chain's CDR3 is CASTQGASTEAFF. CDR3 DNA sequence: TGTGCCAGCACTCAGGGGGCCAGCACTGAAGCTTTCTTT. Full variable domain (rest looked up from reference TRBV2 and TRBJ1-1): EPEVTQTPSHQVTQMGQEVILRCVPISNHLYFYWYRQILGQKVEFLVSFYNNEISEKSEIFDDQFSVERPDGSNFTLKIRSTKLEDSAMYFCASTQGASTEAFFGQGTRLTVV.

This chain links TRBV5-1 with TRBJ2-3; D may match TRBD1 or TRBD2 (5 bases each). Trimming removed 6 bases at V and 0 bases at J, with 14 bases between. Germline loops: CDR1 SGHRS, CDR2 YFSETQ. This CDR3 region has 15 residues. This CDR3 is CASTRDGPSTDTQYF. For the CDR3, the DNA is TGCGCCAGCACCCGGGACGGGCCTAGCACAGATACGCAGTATTTT. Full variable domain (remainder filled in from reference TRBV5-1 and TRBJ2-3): KAGVTQTPRYLIKTRGQQVTLSCSPISGHRSVSWYQQTPGQGLQFLFEYFSETQRNKGNFPGRFSGRQFSNSRSEMNVSTLELGDSALYLCASTRDGPSTDTQYFGPGTRLTVL.

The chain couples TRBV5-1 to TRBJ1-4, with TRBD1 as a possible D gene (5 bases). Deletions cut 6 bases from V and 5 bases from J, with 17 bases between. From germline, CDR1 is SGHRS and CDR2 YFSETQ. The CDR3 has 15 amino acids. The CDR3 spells CASTPGGGGNEKLFF. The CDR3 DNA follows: TGCGCCAGCACCCCGGGGGGGGGAGGAAATGAAAAACTGTTTTTT.

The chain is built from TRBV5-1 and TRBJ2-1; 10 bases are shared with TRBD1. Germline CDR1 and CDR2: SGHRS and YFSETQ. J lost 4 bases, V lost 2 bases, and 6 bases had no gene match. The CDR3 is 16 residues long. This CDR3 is CASSLTGTGVYNEQFF. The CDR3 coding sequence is TGCGCCAGCAGCTTAACCGGGACAGGGGTATACAATGAGCAGTTCTTC.

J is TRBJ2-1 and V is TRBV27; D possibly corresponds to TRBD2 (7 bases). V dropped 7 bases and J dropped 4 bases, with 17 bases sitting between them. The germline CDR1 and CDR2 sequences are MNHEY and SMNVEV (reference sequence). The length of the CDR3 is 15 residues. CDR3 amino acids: CASKRGRGGYNEQFF. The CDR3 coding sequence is TGTGCCAGCAAGCGAGGGAGGGGGGGTTACAATGAGCAGTTCTTC.

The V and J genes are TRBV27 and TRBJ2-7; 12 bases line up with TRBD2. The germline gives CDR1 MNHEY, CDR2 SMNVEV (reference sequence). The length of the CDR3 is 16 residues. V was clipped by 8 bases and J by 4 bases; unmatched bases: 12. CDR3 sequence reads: CASGGLAGPLIYEQYF. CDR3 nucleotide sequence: TGTGCCAGCGGCGGACTAGCGGGGCCTTTGATTTACGAGCAGTACTTC.

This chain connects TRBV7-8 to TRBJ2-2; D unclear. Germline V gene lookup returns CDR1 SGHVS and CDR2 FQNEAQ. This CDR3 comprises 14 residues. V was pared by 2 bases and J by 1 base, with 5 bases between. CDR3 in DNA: TGTGCCAGCAGCTTACTGGTGAACACCGGGGAGCTGTTTTTT. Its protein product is CASSLLVNTGELFF.

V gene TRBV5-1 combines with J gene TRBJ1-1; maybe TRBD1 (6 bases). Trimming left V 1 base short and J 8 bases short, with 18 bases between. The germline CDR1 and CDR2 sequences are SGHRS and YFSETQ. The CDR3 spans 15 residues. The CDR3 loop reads CASSLSSRQADEAFF. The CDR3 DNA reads TGCGCCAGCAGCTTGTCCTCTAGACAGGCCGACGAAGCTTTCTTT. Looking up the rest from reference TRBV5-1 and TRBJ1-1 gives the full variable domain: KAGVTQTPRYLIKTRGQQVTLSCSPISGHRSVSWYQQTPGQGLQFLFEYFSETQRNKGNFPGRFSGRQFSNSRSEMNVSTLELGDSALYLCASSLSSRQADEAFFGQGTRLTVV.